This is a list of T cell receptor beta chains from one sample in a study of human T cells and chemical hapten exposure. One entry per CDR3 protein results from TCRdb running MiXCR on the RACE reads. The data show over 300,000 distinct CDR3 sequences, roughly 5% seen once. The sample here was whole blood, taken in connection with sensitization to the hapten diphenylcyclopropenone (DPC). These receptors all stem from a woman aged 50 to 60 with alopecia areata. Some clones in this sample may be carry-over from other donors' samples. Both conserved end residues are part of each CDR3. D genes are given only for firm matches. Expanded clones are given a class, and other clones once, few, many or no size at all.

v_gene,abundance,j_gene,d_gene,CDR3nt,CDR3aa
TRBV6-5,.,TRBJ1-1,TRBD1,TGTGCCAGCACCAGGACAGGGGCGACATCTGAAGCTTTCTTT,CASTRTGATSEAFF
TRBV27,many,TRBJ2-1,TRBD1,TGTGCCAGCTGGGACAGGGGGCTAGGAAATGAGCAGTTCTTC,CASWDRGLGNEQFF
TRBV29-1,many,TRBJ2-3,.,TGCAGCGTTCGCGGCCGCTCCACAGATACGCAGTATTTT,CSVRGRSTDTQYF
TRBV27,few,TRBJ2-1,.,TGTGCCAGCAGTAGGCCCTACAATGAGCAGTTCTTC,CASSRPYNEQFF
TRBV27,few,TRBJ2-3,.,TGTGCCAGCAGGGCCCAGGGGGGAATCGGCACAGATACGCAGTATTTT,CASRAQGGIGTDTQYF
TRBV27,few,TRBJ2-6,TRBD1,TGTGCCAGCAGTCCGCGGACAGGTCAATCTGGGGCCAACGTCCTGACTTTC,CASSPRTGQSGANVLTF
TRBV13,many,TRBJ2-3,.,TGTGCCAGCAGCGCAGGGGTTGAAGATACGCAGTATTTT,CASSAGVEDTQYF
TRBV20-1,many,TRBJ2-7,TRBD2,TGCAGTGCTAGAGATATAGCGGGGGGATACGAGCAGTACTTC,CSARDIAGGYEQYF
TRBV10-2,few,TRBJ2-1,.,TGCGCCAGCCGAGGGGCAGGGAGCTACAATGAGCAGTTCTTC,CASRGAGSYNEQFF
TRBV12-3/TRBV12-4,few,TRBJ2-1,.,TGTGCCAGCTGGGGGCCAGGGGACTCTAGCTCCTACAATGAGCAGTTCTTC,CASWGPGDSSSYNEQFF
TRBV6-6,many,TRBJ2-7,.,TGTGCCAGCACCGGGAGCTCCTACGAGCAGTACTTC,CASTGSSYEQYF
TRBV13,many,TRBJ2-7,.,TGTGCCAGCAGCTCCTTGGGGGGCGAGCAGTACTTC,CASSSLGGEQYF
TRBV7-8,many,TRBJ2-7,.,TGTGCCAGCAGCTTAGACCCCGCGGCAGAGGGAAGACGGTACTTC,CASSLDPAAEGRRYF
TRBV11-3,many,TRBJ2-5,.,TGTGCCAGCAGCGCAAGTCGTAGTGAGACCCAGTACTTC,CASSASRSETQYF
TRBV12-3/TRBV12-4,.,TRBJ1-2,.,TGTGCCAGCAGGGAACAGGGACGATCAGATGGCTACACCTTC,CASREQGRSDGYTF
TRBV7-6,many,TRBJ2-3,.,TGTGCCAGCAGCTCCATAACGGATACGCAGTATTTT,CASSSITDTQYF
TRBV7-2,few,TRBJ2-3,.,TGTGCCAGCAGTTGGACCCCAGACGCTACGCAGTATTTT,CASSWTPDATQYF
TRBV13,many,TRBJ2-3,TRBD2,TGTGCCAGCAGCTTAACAGCGGGGTTAGATACGCAGTATTTT,CASSLTAGLDTQYF
TRBV7-9,many,TRBJ1-4,TRBD1,TGTGCCAGCAGCTTTCCGACCAAGACAGGGGTGGTCGAAAAACTGTTTTTT,CASSFPTKTGVVEKLFF
TRBV20-1,.,TRBJ2-7,TRBD1,TGCAGTGCACACTACCCGGGACAGAAGCTTTTGGAGCAGTACTTC,CSAHYPGQKLLEQYF
TRBV5-4,few,TRBJ2-5,.,TGTGCCAGCAGCTTGACTAGGCAGCTCCAAGAGACCCAGTACTTC,CASSLTRQLQETQYF
TRBV4-2,many,TRBJ2-4,.,TGTGCCAGCAGCCTGGTCGGGACTCCAGCCAAAAACATTCAGTACTTC,CASSLVGTPAKNIQYF
TRBV11-2,many,TRBJ1-2,TRBD1,TGTGCCAGCAGGAAGACAGGGGGGGCCTATGGCTACACCTTC,CASRKTGGAYGYTF
TRBV6-6,.,TRBJ1-2,TRBD1,TGTGCCAGCAGTTCACGGGGGACAGGGAACGGCTACACCTTC,CASSSRGTGNGYTF
TRBV23-1,few,TRBJ2-7,TRBD2,TGCGCCATCAGAGAAGAGACTAGCGGGATCTACTGGTACGAGCAGTACTTC,CAIREETSGIYWYEQYF
TRBV28,many,TRBJ2-7,.,TGTGCCAGCCTACCTAGTACATCCCACGAGCAGTACTTC,CASLPSTSHEQYF
TRBV12-3/TRBV12-4,many,TRBJ1-1,TRBD1,TGTGCCAGCAGTCAGGACAGGGCTTTGAACACTGAAGCTTTCTTT,CASSQDRALNTEAFF
TRBV11-2,many,TRBJ2-5,.,TGTGCCAGCAGCTTAGAGCAGGGGCGGGTGTTGGAGACCCAGTACTTC,CASSLEQGRVLETQYF
TRBV29-1,few,TRBJ2-1,TRBD2,TGCAGCGTTGTGGCGGCGGGGGGGCCCAATGAGCAGTTCTTC,CSVVAAGGPNEQFF
TRBV12-3/TRBV12-4,few,TRBJ2-7,.,TGTGCCAGCAGTTTCGGGGGACACAGCTACGAGCAGTACTTC,CASSFGGHSYEQYF
TRBV6-2/TRBV6-3,many,TRBJ1-1,.,TGTGCCAGCAGTTTCAGGGTTACTGAAGCTTTCTTT,CASSFRVTEAFF
TRBV7-9,.,TRBJ1-5,.,TGTGCCAGCAGCGCCGAGGTTGAGCCCCAGCATTTT,CASSAEVEPQHF
TRBV5-1,few,TRBJ1-5,.,TGCGCCCAGCCACTTTTTGGGGCGCGGGCTCGAGTCAATCAGCCCCAGCATTTT,CAQPLFGARARVNQPQHF
TRBV5-1,.,TRBJ2-1,TRBD2,TGCGCCAGCAGCCTTAGCGGGAGTGGCTACAATGAGCAGTTCTTC,CASSLSGSGYNEQFF
TRBV28,few,TRBJ2-7,TRBD2,TGTGCCAGCAGTGCCCCCCCGGGACTAGCGGGACAAGTAGCCGAGCAGTACTTC,CASSAPPGLAGQVAEQYF
TRBV7-9,.,TRBJ1-1,.,TGTGCCAGCGCCCCGAGTACAAACACTGAAGCTTTCTTT,CASAPSTNTEAFF
TRBV28,few,TRBJ2-3,.,TGTGCCAGCAGTTTATCGAACACAGATACGCAGTATTTT,CASSLSNTDTQYF
TRBV6-5,many,TRBJ1-1,TRBD1,TGTGCCAGCAGTCCCCAGTACAGGGGACACACTGAAGCTTTCTTT,CASSPQYRGHTEAFF
TRBV2,many,TRBJ2-1,.,TGTGCCAGCACCCGTCGGTATGAGCAGTTCTTC,CASTRRYEQFF
TRBV7-9,few,TRBJ2-7,TRBD2,TGTGCCAGCAGCTTCGGGACTAGCGGGAGGGCCTACGAGCAGTACTTC,CASSFGTSGRAYEQYF
TRBV25-1,.,TRBJ2-1,.,TGTGCCAGCAGTGAAGGTTATGGGGGGGAGCAGTTCTTC,CASSEGYGGEQFF
TRBV15,many,TRBJ2-3,.,TGTGCCACCAGCAGAGATCGGTTATATTTT,CATSRDRLYF
TRBV9,many,TRBJ2-7,.,TGTGCCAGCAGCGTAGGGGCCACGAGCTCCTACGAGCAGTACTTC,CASSVGATSSYEQYF
TRBV29-1,.,TRBJ1-1,.,TGCAGCGTGGATGGGGGAACCGCTGAAGCTTTCTTT,CSVDGGTAEAFF
TRBV27,.,TRBJ2-7,.,TGTGCCAGCAGCAACGGGAACGCCTACGAGCAGTACTTC,CASSNGNAYEQYF
TRBV29-1,.,TRBJ1-1,TRBD1,TGCAGCGTGCAGGGGGCGAGTCACACTGAAGCTTTCTTT,CSVQGASHTEAFF